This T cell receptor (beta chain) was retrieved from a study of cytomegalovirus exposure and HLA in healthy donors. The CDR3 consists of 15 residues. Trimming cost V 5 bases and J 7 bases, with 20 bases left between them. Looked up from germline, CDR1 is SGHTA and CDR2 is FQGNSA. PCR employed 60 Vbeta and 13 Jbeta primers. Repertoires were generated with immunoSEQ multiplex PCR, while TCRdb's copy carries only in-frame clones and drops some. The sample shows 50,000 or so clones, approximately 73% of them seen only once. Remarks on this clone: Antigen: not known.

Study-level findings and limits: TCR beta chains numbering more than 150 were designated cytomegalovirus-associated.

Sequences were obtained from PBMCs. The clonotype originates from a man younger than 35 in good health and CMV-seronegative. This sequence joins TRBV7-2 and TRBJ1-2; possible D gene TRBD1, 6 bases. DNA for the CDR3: TGTGCCAGCAGCCAAATCCAGGGGCCCCGCGGTGGCTACACCTTC. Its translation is CASSQIQGPRGGYTF.